This passage covers 6 T cell receptor beta chains from one sample sequenced in a study of blood T cell repertoires in COVID-19. Using immunoSEQ multiplex PCR, the repertoire was profiled, and TCRdb retains in-frame clones only, with some absent. There are 200,000 or so clones in the sample; about nine tenths occur only once, and approximately 2.6% lies in the top ten. Sequencing was carried out using peripheral blood. The receptors shown here come from a woman aged 60-75 years with acute or convalescent COVID-19.

The chain joins TRBV7-8 to TRBJ2-6; tentative D call: TRBD2 (6 bases). The CDR3 runs 15 residues. Trimming cost V 4 bases and J 3 bases, with 10 bases left between them. Germline V lookup: CDR1 SGHVS, CDR2 FQNEAQ. CDR3 sequence: CASSSGTYGANVLTF. The CDR3 DNA is TGTGCCAGCAGCTCGGGGACTTATGGGGCCAACGTCCTGACTTTC.

V gene TRBV6-5 combines with J gene TRBJ1-6; 7 bases match TRBD1. The CDR3 has 13 amino acids. CDR1 MNHEY and CDR2 SVGAGI come from the germline V gene. V dropped 8 bases and J dropped 10; count of bases not matched to a gene: 8. The CDR3 bases are TGTGCCAGCTCCGGACAGGCCTGGTCACCCCTCCACTTT. It encodes CASSGQAWSPLHF.

The chain is built from TRBV28 and TRBJ2-7; weak D call: TRBD1 (5 bases). V was trimmed by 4 bases and J by 4 bases, leaving 14 bases between them. Germline lookup yields CDR1 MDHEN and CDR2 SYDVKM. This CDR3 comprises 14 residues. The CDR3 here is CASSSPHDSYEQYF. As DNA, the CDR3 is TGTGCCAGCAGTTCCCCCCACGACAGTTACGAGCAGTACTTC.

The rearrangement uses TRBV9 and TRBJ2-7; no definite D call. This CDR3 comprises 14 residues. Germline-derived CDR1 and CDR2 are SGDLS and YYNGEE. Trimming pared 3 bases from V and 1 base from J, leaving 11 bases between. The CDR3 sequence is CASSERRISYEQYF. CDR3 nucleotides: TGTGCCAGCAGCGAGAGAAGAATTTCCTACGAGCAGTACTTC.

In this sample, this clone turned up once. The CDR3 protein is CATSSEQKNYGYTF. CDR3 sequence (DNA): TGTGCCACCAGCAGTGAACAGAAGAACTATGGCTACACCTTC. The chain employs TRBV15 and TRBJ1-2; D remains unclear. The CDR3 is 14 amino acids. The germline gives CDR1 LNHNV, CDR2 YYDKDF (reference sequence). V was clipped by 3 bases and J by 2 bases, with 10 bases between them.

The chain carries TRBV10-1 and TRBJ2-1, with unresolved D. V lost 0 bases and J lost 6, with 3 bases in between. Germline CDR1 and CDR2: WNHNN and SYGVQD (reference sequence). The length of the CDR3 is 12 residues. The CDR3 region is CASSESSNEQFF. CDR3 bases: TGCGCCAGCAGTGAGTCTAGCAATGAGCAGTTCTTC.